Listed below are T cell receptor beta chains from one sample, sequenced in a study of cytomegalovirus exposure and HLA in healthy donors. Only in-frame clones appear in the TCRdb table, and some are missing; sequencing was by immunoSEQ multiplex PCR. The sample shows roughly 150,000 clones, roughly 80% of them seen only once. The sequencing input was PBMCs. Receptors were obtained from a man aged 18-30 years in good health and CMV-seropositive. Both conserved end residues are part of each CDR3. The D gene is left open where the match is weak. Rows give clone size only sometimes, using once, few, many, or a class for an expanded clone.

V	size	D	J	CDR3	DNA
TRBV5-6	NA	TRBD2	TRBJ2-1	CASSRPGLAGVEQFF	TGTGCCAGCAGCCGTCCGGGACTAGCGGGAGTTGAGCAGTTCTTC
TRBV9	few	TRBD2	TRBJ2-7	CASSPRLAANEQYF	TGTGCCAGCAGCCCCCGACTAGCCGCCAACGAGCAGTACTTC
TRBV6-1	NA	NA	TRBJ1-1	CASSEALILGGGTEAFF	TGTGCCAGCAGTGAAGCTCTAATATTGGGGGGGGGAACTGAAGCTTTCTTT
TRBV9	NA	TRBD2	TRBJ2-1	CASSVQAGGLYNEQFF	TGTGCCAGCAGCGTACAAGCGGGAGGATTGTACAATGAGCAGTTCTTC
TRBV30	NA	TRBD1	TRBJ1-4	CAWGGTAMSNEKLFF	TGTGCCTGGGGGGGGACAGCTATGTCTAATGAAAAACTGTTTTTT
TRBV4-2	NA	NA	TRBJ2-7	CASSQDLLASWEQYF	TGTGCCAGCAGCCAAGATCTCCTAGCGAGCTGGGAGCAGTACTTC
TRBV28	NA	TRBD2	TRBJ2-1	CASKGAGDNEQFF	TGTGCCAGCAAGGGAGCGGGAGACAATGAGCAGTTCTTC
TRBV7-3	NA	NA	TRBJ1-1	CASSLTAGHLNTEAFF	TGTGCCAGCAGCTTAACGGCAGGGCACCTGAACACTGAAGCTTTCTTT
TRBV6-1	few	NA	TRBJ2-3	CASLGSGSPTQYF	TGTGCCTCCCTTGGTAGCGGCAGCCCTACGCAGTATTTT
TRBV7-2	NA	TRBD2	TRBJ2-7	CASSPPWTSGNYEQYF	TGTGCCAGCAGCCCCCCCTGGACTAGCGGGAATTACGAGCAGTACTTC
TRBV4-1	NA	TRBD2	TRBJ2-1	CASSQDMASGSIYNEQFF	TGCGCCAGCAGCCAAGATATGGCTAGCGGGAGTATCTACAATGAGCAGTTCTTC
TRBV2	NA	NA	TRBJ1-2	CASSEERGDGYTF	TGTGCCAGCAGTGAAGAGCGGGGGGACGGCTACACCTTC
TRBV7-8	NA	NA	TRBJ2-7	CASSPRPYAYEQYF	TGTGCCAGCAGCCCCAGGCCTTACGCCTACGAGCAGTACTTC
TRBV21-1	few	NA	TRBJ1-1	CASSNYGDRGREAFF	TGTGCCAGCAGCAATTATGGGGACAGGGGGCGTGAAGCTTTCTTT
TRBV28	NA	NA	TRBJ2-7	CASTTSRQASYEQYF	TGTGCCAGCACCACATCCCGACAAGCCTCCTACGAGCAGTACTTC
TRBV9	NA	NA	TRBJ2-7	CASSVAWLAVTPYEQYF	TGTGCCAGCAGCGTAGCCTGGCTAGCTGTGACCCCCTACGAGCAGTACTTC
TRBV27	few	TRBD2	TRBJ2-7	CASSPHWREIIYEQYF	TGTGCCAGCAGTCCCCACTGGCGGGAGATTATTTACGAGCAGTACTTC
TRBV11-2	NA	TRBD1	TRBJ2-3	CASSLDLYRGTDTQYF	TGTGCCAGCAGCTTAGATCTGTACAGGGGAACAGATACGCAGTATTTT
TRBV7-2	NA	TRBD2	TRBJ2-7	CASSWGGSYEQYF	TGTGCCAGCTCCTGGGGGGGCTCCTACGAGCAGTACTTC
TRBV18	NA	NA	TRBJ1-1	CASSPGGVRSEAFF	TGTGCCAGCTCACCGGGAGGAGTGAGGTCTGAAGCTTTCTTT
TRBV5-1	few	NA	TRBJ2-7	CASSHPGRPSYEQYF	TGCGCCAGCAGCCATCCGGGTAGACCTTCATACGAGCAGTACTTC
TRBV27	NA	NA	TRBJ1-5	CASSWAINQPQHF	TGTGCCAGCAGTTGGGCCATAAATCAGCCCCAGCATTTT
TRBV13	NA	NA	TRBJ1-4	CASSLRQLNEKLFF	TGTGCCAGCAGCTTGCGACAGCTTAATGAAAAACTGTTTTTT
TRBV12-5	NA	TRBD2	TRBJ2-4	CASGLGQMSGRLAKNIQYF	TGTGCTAGTGGTTTGGGCCAGATGAGCGGGAGATTAGCCAAAAACATTCAGTACTTC
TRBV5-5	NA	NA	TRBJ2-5	CASSWGLTPLGGYF	TGTGCCAGCAGCTGGGGACTTACTCCACTCGGGGGGTACTTC
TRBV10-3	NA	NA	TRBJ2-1	CAISEPPRDEQFF	TGTGCCATCAGTGAGCCCCCGAGGGATGAGCAGTTCTTC
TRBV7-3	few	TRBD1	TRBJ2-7	CASSSAGGSFHEQYF	TGTGCCAGCAGCTCCGCAGGGGGCAGTTTCCACGAGCAGTACTTC
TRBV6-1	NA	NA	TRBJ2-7	CASSSMQGKLEQYF	TGTGCCAGCAGTTCGATGCAGGGGAAACTCGAGCAGTACTTC
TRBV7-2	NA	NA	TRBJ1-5	CASSPPQDNGGAQHF	TGTGCCAGCAGCCCGCCACAAGATAACGGAGGGGCCCAGCATTTT
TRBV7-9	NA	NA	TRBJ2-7	CASSWDGSSYEQYF	TGTGCCAGCAGCTGGGACGGGAGCTCCTACGAGCAGTACTTC
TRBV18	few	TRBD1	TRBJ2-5	CASSPGQQETQYF	TGTGCCAGCTCACCGGGACAGCAAGAGACCCAGTACTTC
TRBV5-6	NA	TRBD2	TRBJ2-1	CASSLGLAENNEQFF	TGTGCCAGCAGCCTGGGACTAGCGGAAAACAATGAGCAGTTCTTC
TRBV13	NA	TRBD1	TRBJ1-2	CASSLGQGRDGYTF	TGTGCCAGCAGCTTGGGACAGGGTCGAGATGGCTACACCTTC
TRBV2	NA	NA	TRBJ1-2	CASSPLPTGKAYGYTF	TGTGCCAGCAGTCCCTTACCTACAGGGAAGGCCTATGGCTACACCTTC
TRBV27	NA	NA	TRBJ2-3	CASIPRVGDTQYF	TGTGCCAGCATCCCCAGGGTTGGAGATACGCAGTATTTT
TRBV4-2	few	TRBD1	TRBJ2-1	CASSQRDRGNNEQFF	TGTGCCAGCAGCCAACGGGACAGGGGGAACAATGAGCAGTTCTTC
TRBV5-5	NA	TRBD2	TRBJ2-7	CASSPSGSGTYEQYF	TGTGCCAGCAGCCCTAGCGGGAGTGGGACCTACGAGCAGTACTTC
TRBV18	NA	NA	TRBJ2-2	CARSRGMAVDTGELFF	TGTGCCCGCTCGAGGGGGATGGCTGTCGACACCGGGGAGCTGTTTTTT
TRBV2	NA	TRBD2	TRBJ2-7	CASSDYRGPLAGVAYEQYF	TGTGCCAGCAGTGACTACAGGGGACCTTTAGCGGGAGTAGCCTACGAGCAGTACTTC
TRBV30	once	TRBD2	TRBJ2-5	CAWSSTSGSQETQYF	TGTGCCTGGAGCAGTACTAGCGGGTCACAAGAGACCCAGTACTTC
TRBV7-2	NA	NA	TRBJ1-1	CASSLGRNTEAFF	TGTGCCAGCAGCTTAGGTCGGAACACTGAAGCTTTCTTT
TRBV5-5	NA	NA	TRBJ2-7	CASSTTGRIAYEQYF	TGTGCCAGCAGCACGACAGGCAGGATCGCCTACGAGCAGTACTTC
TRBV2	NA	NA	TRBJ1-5	CASSEESGQPQHF	TGTGCCAGCAGTGAAGAGTCCGGGCAGCCCCAGCATTTT
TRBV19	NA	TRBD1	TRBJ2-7	CATGTGASYEQYF	TGTGCCACCGGGACAGGGGCCTCCTACGAGCAGTACTTC
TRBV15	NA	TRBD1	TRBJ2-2	CATSRARDRGELFF	TGTGCCACCAGCAGAGCTAGGGACAGAGGGGAGCTGTTTTTT
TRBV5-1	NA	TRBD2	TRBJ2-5	CASSWGLAEETQYF	TGCGCCAGCAGCTGGGGACTAGCGGAAGAGACCCAGTACTTC
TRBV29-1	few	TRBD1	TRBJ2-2	CSAAGTGLTGELFF	TGCAGCGCAGCCGGGACAGGTTTAACCGGGGAGCTGTTTTTT
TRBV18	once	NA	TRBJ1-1	CASSPFNPGMNTEAFF	TGTGCCAGCTCACCATTTAACCCGGGAATGAACACTGAAGCTTTCTTT
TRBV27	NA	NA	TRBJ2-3	CASSDIADTQYF	TGTGCCAGCAGTGACATTGCAGATACGCAGTATTTT
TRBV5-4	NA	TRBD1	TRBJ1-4	CASSSGGPNEKLFF	TGTGCCAGCAGCTCAGGGGGCCCTAATGAAAAACTGTTTTTT